This TCR beta chain is from a study of blood T cell repertoires in COVID-19. For the study at large: Sites across the United States, Italy and Spain contributed samples from acute and convalescent COVID-19. From T cells, B-cell-depleted T cells, or PBMCs came the material, which was cDNA or gDNA.

The J segment lost 7 bases and the V segment lost 8 bases, leaving 7 bases of the junction unmatched. The CDR3 contains 13 residues. The V gene's germline CDR1 is SNHLY and CDR2 FYNNEI. Assignments of participants to cohorts depended upon their own reported clinical history. Only in-frame clones appear in the TCRdb table, and some are missing; sequencing was by immunoSEQ multiplex PCR. The sample yields approximately 260,000 clones, approximately 79% seen once. The chain employs TRBV2 and TRBJ1-1; 10 positions agree with TRBD1. The TCR originated in a man aged 25-40 years with acute COVID-19. The sequencing input was PBMCs or T cells enriched from blood (not recorded which). CDR3 amino acids: CASGLGQGVEAFF. The CDR3 DNA is TGTGCCAGCGGCCTTGGACAGGGGGTTGAAGCTTTCTTT. The variable domain in full, with the rest retrieved from reference TRBV2 and TRBJ1-1, is EPEVTQTPSHQVTQMGQEVILRCVPISNHLYFYWYRQILGQKVEFLVSFYNNEISEKSEIFDDQFSVERPDGSNFTLKIRSTKLEDSAMYFCASGLGQGVEAFFGQGTRLTVV.